These 10 T cell receptor beta chains share one sample of origin, sequenced in a study of PD-L1 blockade in urothelial cancer. Specified time point: pretreatment peripheral blood. TCRdb keeps only in-frame clones here, not all; method: immunoSEQ multiplex PCR. The table records 45,000 to 60,000 clones, 82% of them present only once. The sample was PBMCs, taken around atezolizumab (anti-PD-L1) treatment. The receptors were sampled from a man in his fifties with urothelial cancer.

The rearrangement joins TRBV27 to TRBJ2-1; 12 bases map to TRBD2. Trimming at V came to 2 bases and at J to 0 bases, leaving 5 bases not matched to a gene. CDR1 and CDR2 (germline): MNHEY, SMNVEV (reference sequence). The length of the CDR3 is 18 residues. CDR3 protein: CASSLGTSGSSSYNEQFF. DNA for the CDR3: TGTGCCAGCAGTTTAGGGACTAGCGGGTCGAGCTCCTACAATGAGCAGTTCTTC.

J is TRBJ2-1 and V is TRBV9; 10 bases fit TRBD2. Germline values: CDR1 SGDLS, CDR2 YYNGEE. V shed 4 bases, J shed 1 base, and the junction held 5 bases outside the gene matches. This CDR3 comprises 16 residues. The CDR3 nucleotides read TGTGCCAGCAGCTCCCGGACTAGCGGTTCCTACAATGAGCAGTTCTTC. This codes for CASSSRTSGSYNEQFF.

This chain uses TRBV19 with TRBJ2-2, with TRBD1 matching 12 bases. CDR1 is LNHDA, CDR2 SQIVND, per germline (reference sequence). The J segment lost 5 bases and the V segment lost 4 bases, leaving 8 bases of the junction unmatched. The CDR3 has 17 residues. The CDR3 DNA reads as TGTGCCAGTAGTAGGAACCGGGACAGGGGGCAGACCGGGGAGCTGTTTTTT. Translating it yields CASSRNRDRGQTGELFF.

The gene calls are TRBV5-5 and TRBJ2-7; D is perhaps TRBD1 (7 bases). The CDR3 has 15 amino acids. Per germline, CDR1 SGHKS and CDR2 YYEKEE (reference sequence). Trimming left V 5 bases short and J 2 bases short, with 17 bases between. The CDR3 sequence is CASSRDPGGTYEQYV. The CDR3 bases are TGTGCCAGCAGTCGGGACCCAGGGGGGACCTACGAGCAGTACGTC.

The chain carries TRBV7-3 and TRBJ2-3; 9 positions match TRBD2. The V gene end was trimmed by 1 base and the J gene end by 4 bases; junction bases not matched to a gene: 3. The germline V gene encodes CDR1 SGHTA and CDR2 FQGTGA. The CDR3 contains 15 residues. CDR3 DNA: TGTGCCAGCAGCTTAAGCGGGAGGGCCTCAGATACGCAGTATTTT. Translation gives CASSLSGRASDTQYF. Variable domain in full (rest from reference TRBV7-3 and TRBJ2-3): GAGVSQTPSNKVTEKGKYVELRCDPISGHTALYWYRQSLGQGPEFLIYFQGTGAADDSGLPNDRFFAVRPEGSVSTLKIQRTERGDSAVYLCASSLSGRASDTQYFGPGTRLTVL.

The rearrangement uses TRBV6-5 and TRBJ2-1, with a possible D match to TRBD1 (5 bases). V dropped 2 bases and J dropped 6 bases, with 11 bases sitting between them. Germline CDR1 and CDR2: MNHEY and SVGAGI. This CDR3 has 14 amino acids. The CDR3 nucleotides are TGTGCCAGCAGTTACGGGCGACAGATCAATGAGCAGTTCTTC. Its protein is CASSYGRQINEQFF.

The V and J genes are TRBV19 and TRBJ1-4; 10 bases line up with TRBD1. Germline V gene sequence: CDR1 LNHDA, CDR2 SQIVND (reference sequence). V shed 7 bases, J shed 5 bases, and the junction held 7 bases outside the gene matches. There are 15 residues in the CDR3. In DNA form, the CDR3 reads TGTGCCAGTATCCGACCGGGACAGGGGAATGAAAAACTGTTTTTT. Translating it yields CASIRPGQGNEKLFF.

As for this clone: One end of the junction is discordant with germline, which a read error may explain. V is TRBV30 and J is TRBJ2-7, with 12 bases identical to TRBD2. The germline V gene encodes CDR1 GTSNPN and CDR2 SVGIG (reference sequence). The CDR3 runs 13 residues. This CDR3 is CAWRLAGGYEQFF. For the CDR3, the DNA is TGTGCCTGGAGACTAGCGGGAGGTTATGAGCAGTTCTTT. Filled out from reference TRBV30 and TRBJ2-7, the complete variable domain reads SQTIHQWPATLVQPVGSPLSLECTVEGTSNPNLYWYRQAAGRGLQLLFYSVGIGQISSEVPQNLSASRPQDRQFILSSKKLLLSDSGFYLCAWRLAGGYEQFFGPGTRLTVT.

The gene calls are TRBV9 and TRBJ1-1; 8 positions match TRBD1. V shed 0 bases and J 7 bases; nucleotides not matched to a gene: 2. Germline V gene data show CDR1 as SGDLS and CDR2 as YYNGEE. This CDR3 has 13 amino acids. CDR3 region: CASSVGTGFEAFF. CDR3 bases: TGTGCCAGCAGCGTAGGGACAGGGTTTGAAGCTTTCTTT. Variable domain in full (rest from reference TRBV9 and TRBJ1-1): DSGVTQTPKHLITATGQRVTLRCSPRSGDLSVYWYQQSLDQGLQFLIQYYNGEERAKGNILERFSAQQFPDLHSELNLSSLELGDSALYFCASSVGTGFEAFFGQGTRLTVV.

The chain combines TRBV30 with TRBJ2-6; D gene ambiguous. Germline values: CDR1 GTSNPN, CDR2 SVGIG (reference sequence). The ends were cut back, 2 bases at V and 2 bases at J, with 10 bases in the middle. This CDR3 comprises 15 residues. The CDR3 loop reads CAWSLAQTGANVLTF. The CDR3 bases are TGTGCCTGGAGTTTGGCACAGACTGGGGCCAACGTCCTGACTTTC. The full variable domain, its missing parts supplied by reference TRBV30 and TRBJ2-6, is SQTIHQWPATLVQPVGSPLSLECTVEGTSNPNLYWYRQAAGRGLQLLFYSVGIGQISSEVPQNLSASRPQDRQFILSSKKLLLSDSGFYLCAWSLAQTGANVLTFGAGSRLTVL.